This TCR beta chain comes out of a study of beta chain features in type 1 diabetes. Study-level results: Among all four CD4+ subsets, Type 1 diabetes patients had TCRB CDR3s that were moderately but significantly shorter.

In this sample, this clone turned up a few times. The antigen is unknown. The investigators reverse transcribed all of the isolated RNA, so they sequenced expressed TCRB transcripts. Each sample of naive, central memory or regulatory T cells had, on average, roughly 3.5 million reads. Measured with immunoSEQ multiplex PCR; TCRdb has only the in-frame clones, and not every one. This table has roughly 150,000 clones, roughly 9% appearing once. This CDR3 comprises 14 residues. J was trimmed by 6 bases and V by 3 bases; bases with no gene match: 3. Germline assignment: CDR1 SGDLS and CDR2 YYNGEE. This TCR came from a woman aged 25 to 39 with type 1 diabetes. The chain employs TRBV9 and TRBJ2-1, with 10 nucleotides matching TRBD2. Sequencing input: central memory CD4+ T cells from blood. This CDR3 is CASSEREGLNEQFF. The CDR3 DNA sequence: TGTGCCAGCAGCGAGCGGGAGGGCCTCAATGAGCAGTTCTTC. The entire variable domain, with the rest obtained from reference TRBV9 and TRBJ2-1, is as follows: DSGVTQTPKHLITATGQRVTLRCSPRSGDLSVYWYQQSLDQGLQFLIQYYNGEERAKGNILERFSAQQFPDLHSELNLSSLELGDSALYFCASSEREGLNEQFFGPGTRLTVL.